The T cell receptor beta chain described here comes from a study of cytomegalovirus exposure and HLA in healthy donors. Study-wide results and caveats: Among the CMV-associated chains, a few were confirmed in vitro as specific for CMV antigens. The finding came from a later analysis; first-cohort TCR clusters tended to co-occur in the 95 to 150 validation repertoires.

As concerns this clone: Antigen unknown.

The CDR3 extends over 14 amino acids. CDR1 is MNHEY and CDR2 is SMNVEV in the germline V gene (reference sequence). The ends were cut back, 5 bases at V and 4 bases at J, with 11 bases in the middle. Only in-frame clones appear in the TCRdb table, and some are missing; sequencing was by immunoSEQ multiplex PCR. Of approximately 190,000 clones in the sample, about 79% are singletons; the top ten hold roughly 13%. The sequencing sample was made of PBMCs. The receptor comes from a woman in her twenties or thirties in good health and CMV-seropositive. The rearrangement uses TRBV27 and TRBJ2-2; D ambiguous. The CDR3 spells CASSRTTVTGELFF. For the CDR3, the DNA is TGTGCCAGCAGTCGCACAACAGTCACCGGGGAGCTGTTTTTT.